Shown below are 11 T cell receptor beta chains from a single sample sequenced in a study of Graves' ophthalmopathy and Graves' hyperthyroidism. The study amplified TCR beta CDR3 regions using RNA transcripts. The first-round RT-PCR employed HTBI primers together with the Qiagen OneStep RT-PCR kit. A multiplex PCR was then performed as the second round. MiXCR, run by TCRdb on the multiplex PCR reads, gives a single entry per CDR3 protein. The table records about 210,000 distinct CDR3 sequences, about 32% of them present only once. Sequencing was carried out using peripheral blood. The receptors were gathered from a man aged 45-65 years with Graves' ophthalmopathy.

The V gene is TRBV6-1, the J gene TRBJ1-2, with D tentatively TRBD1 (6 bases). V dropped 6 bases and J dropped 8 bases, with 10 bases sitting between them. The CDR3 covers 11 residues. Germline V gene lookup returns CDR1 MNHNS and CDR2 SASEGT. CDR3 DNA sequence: TGTGCCAGCAGGAACAGGGAGGGCTACACCTTC. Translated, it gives CASRNREGYTF.

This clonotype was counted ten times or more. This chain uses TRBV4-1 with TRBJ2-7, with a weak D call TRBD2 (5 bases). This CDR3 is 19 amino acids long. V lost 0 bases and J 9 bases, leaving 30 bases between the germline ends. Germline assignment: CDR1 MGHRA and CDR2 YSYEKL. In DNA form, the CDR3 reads TGCGCCAGCAGCCAAGAAGTTGCGGGTGGCGGAGCGCCTGCGAGTGGGCAGTACTTC. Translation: CASSQEVAGGGAPASGQYF.

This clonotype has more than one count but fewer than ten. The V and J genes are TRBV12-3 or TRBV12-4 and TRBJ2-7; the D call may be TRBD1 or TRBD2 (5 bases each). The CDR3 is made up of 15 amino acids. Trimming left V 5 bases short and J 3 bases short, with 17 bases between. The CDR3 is CASSPPGSLGYEQYF. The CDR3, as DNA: TGTGCCAGCAGTCCCCCAGGGAGCCTTGGCTACGAGCAGTACTTC.

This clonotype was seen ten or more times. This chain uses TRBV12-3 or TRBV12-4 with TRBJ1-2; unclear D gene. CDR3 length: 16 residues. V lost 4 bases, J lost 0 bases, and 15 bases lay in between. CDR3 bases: TGTGCCAGCAGTTACGGTACTCGCTTCGCTAACTATGGCTACACCTTC. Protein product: CASSYGTRFANYGYTF.

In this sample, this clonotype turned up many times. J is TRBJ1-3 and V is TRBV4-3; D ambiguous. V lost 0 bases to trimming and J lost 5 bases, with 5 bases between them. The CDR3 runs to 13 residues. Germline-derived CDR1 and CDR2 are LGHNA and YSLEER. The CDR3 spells CASSQDPRNTIYF. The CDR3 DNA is TGCGCCAGCAGCCAAGATCCAAGAAACACCATATATTTT.

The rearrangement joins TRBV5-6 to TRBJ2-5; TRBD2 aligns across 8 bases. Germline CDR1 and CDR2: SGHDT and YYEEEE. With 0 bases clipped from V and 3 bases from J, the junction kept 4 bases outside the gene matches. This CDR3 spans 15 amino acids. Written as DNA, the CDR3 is TGTGCCAGCAGCTTGGGCGGGAGGAGGGAAGAGACCCAGTACTTC. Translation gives CASSLGGRREETQYF.

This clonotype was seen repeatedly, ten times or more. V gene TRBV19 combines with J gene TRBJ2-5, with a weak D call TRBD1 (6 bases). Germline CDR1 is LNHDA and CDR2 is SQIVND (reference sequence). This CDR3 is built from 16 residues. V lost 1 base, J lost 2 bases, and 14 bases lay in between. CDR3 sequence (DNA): TGTGCCAGTAGTATAGGGACAGCGATTACTCAAGAGACCCAGTACTTC. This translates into CASSIGTAITQETQYF.

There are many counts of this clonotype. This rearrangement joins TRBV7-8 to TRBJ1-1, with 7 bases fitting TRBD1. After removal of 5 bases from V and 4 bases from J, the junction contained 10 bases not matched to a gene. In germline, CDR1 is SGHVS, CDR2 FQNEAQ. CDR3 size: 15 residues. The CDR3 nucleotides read TGTGCCAGCAGCATCTCCACGACAGGGAGCACTGAAGCTTTCTTT. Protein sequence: CASSISTTGSTEAFF. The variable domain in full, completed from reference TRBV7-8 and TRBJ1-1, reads GAGVSQSPRYKVAKRGQDVALRCDPISGHVSLFWYQQALGQGPEFLTYFQNEAQLDKSGLPSDRFFAERPEGSVSTLKIQRTQQEDSAVYLCASSISTTGSTEAFFGQGTRLTVV.

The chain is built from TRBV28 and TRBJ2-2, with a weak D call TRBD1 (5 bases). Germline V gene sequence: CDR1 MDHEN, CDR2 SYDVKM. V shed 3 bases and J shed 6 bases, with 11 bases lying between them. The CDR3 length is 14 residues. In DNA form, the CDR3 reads TGTGCCAGCAGTTTTCTAGGGGCGGCCGGGGAGCTGTTTTTT. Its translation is CASSFLGAAGELFF.

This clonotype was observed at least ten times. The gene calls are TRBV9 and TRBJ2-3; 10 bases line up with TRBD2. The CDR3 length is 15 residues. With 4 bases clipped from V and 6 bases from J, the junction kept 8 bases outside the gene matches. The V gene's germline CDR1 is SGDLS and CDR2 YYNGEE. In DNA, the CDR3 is TGTGCCAGCAGCCTAAGCGGGAGGGCCCCGGATACGCAGTATTTT. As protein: CASSLSGRAPDTQYF.

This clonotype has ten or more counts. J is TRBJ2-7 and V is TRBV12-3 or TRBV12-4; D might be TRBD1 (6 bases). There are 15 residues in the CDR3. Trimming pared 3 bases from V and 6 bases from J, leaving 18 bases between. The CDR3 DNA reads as TGTGCCAGCAGTTTGACCCGACAGACAGGTAGCGAGCAGTACTTC. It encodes CASSLTRQTGSEQYF.